These 17 T cell receptor beta chains came from one sample sequenced in a study of blood T cell repertoires in COVID-19. Sequenced by immunoSEQ multiplex PCR; TCRdb stores in-frame clones only, minus some. This table holds fewer than 350,000 clones, around 89% found once. Sequenced material: PBMCs or T cells enriched from blood (not recorded which). These receptors were collected from a woman in her sixties in a cohort exposed to, infected with or recovered from COVID-19 (not recorded which).

The chain uses TRBV18 and TRBJ2-5; D gene unclear. This CDR3 comprises 14 residues. V was shortened by 3 bases and J by 2 bases, with 10 bases between the two germline ends. CDR1 and CDR2 from the germline V gene are KGHSH and LQKENI. The CDR3 DNA sequence: TGTGCCAGCTCACCGTACCGAGAACAAGAGACCCAGTACTTC. Its translation: CASSPYREQETQYF. The variable domain in full, completed from reference TRBV18 and TRBJ2-5, reads NAGVMQNPRHLVRRRGQEARLRCSPMKGHSHVYWYRQLPEEGLKFMVYLQKENIIDESGMPKERFSAEFPKEGPSILRIQQVVRGDSAAYFCASSPYREQETQYFGPGTRLLVL.

The rearrangement links TRBV19 to TRBJ1-1; tentatively, D is TRBD1 (5 bases). Looked up from germline, CDR1 is LNHDA and CDR2 is SQIVND (reference sequence). CDR3 length equals 14 residues. The ends were cut back, 5 bases at V and 0 bases at J, with 10 bases in the middle. CDR3 bases: TGTGCCAGTAGTTCCAAGACAGTGAACACTGAAGCTTTCTTT. Translated: CASSSKTVNTEAFF.

This clone showed up just once. The chain recombines TRBV19 with TRBJ1-3; D remains unclear. Germline CDR1 LNHDA, CDR2 SQIVND (reference sequence). Trimming cost V 2 bases and J 2 bases, with 7 bases left between them. The CDR3 sequence is 14 residues long. The CDR3 sequence is CASSITVTGNTIYF. CDR3 DNA: TGTGCCAGTAGTATAACAGTTACTGGAAACACCATATATTTT. The full variable domain, completed using reference TRBV19 and TRBJ1-3, is DGGITQSPKYLFRKEGQNVTLSCEQNLNHDAMYWYRQDPGQGLRLIYYSQIVNDFQKGDIAEGYSVSREKKESFPLTVTSAQKNPTAFYLCASSITVTGNTIYFGEGSWLTVV.

The rearrangement joins TRBV28 to TRBJ2-5, with 7 bases lining up with TRBD1. V lost 3 bases to trimming and J lost 4 bases; unmatched junction nucleotides: 8. This CDR3 has 15 amino acids. CDR1 is MDHEN and CDR2 is SYDVKM in the germline V gene. The CDR3 protein is CASSFRTQGRETQYF. DNA of the CDR3: TGTGCCAGCAGTTTTCGGACACAGGGGCGAGAGACCCAGTACTTC.

This chain joins TRBV28 and TRBJ2-1; 10 bases are a match to TRBD2. The CDR3 has 15 amino acids. Germline CDR1 and CDR2: MDHEN and SYDVKM. The junction had 8 bases not matched to a gene; V was cut back by 3 bases and J by 9 bases. CDR3 sequence (DNA): TGTGCCAGCAGTTTTAGCGGGAGGAAGAATCGTGAGCAGTTCTTC. This gives the protein CASSFSGRKNREQFF.

V gene TRBV28 combines with J gene TRBJ2-2; 7 bases agree with TRBD1. Unmatched junction bases numbered 8, after V lost 2 bases and J lost 5 bases. CDR1 and CDR2 from the germline V gene are MDHEN and SYDVKM. This CDR3 is 16 amino acids long. For the CDR3, the DNA is TGTGCCAGCAGTTTAGTGTCAGGGGGTTTGACCGGGGAGCTGTTTTTT. It yields the protein CASSLVSGGLTGELFF.

The chain is built from TRBV5-6 and TRBJ1-2; 9 bases are a match to TRBD1. Germline CDR1 is SGHDT and CDR2 is YYEEEE. The V segment lost 1 base and the J segment 2 bases; nucleotides outside the gene matches: 6. This CDR3 contains 16 residues. The CDR3 DNA reads TGTGCCAGCAGCTTGAGACAGGGGGGGAGAAACTATGGCTACACCTTC. Translated, it gives CASSLRQGGRNYGYTF.

The chain combines TRBV10-2 with TRBJ2-5; 8 nucleotides agree with TRBD1. The CDR3 sequence is 14 residues long. The V and J ends lost 6 bases and 5 bases, in that order; junction bases with no gene match: 8. Germline CDR1 WSHSY, CDR2 SAAADI. The CDR3 sequence: CASRSQGAGETQYF. CDR3 in DNA: TGCGCCAGCAGGTCTCAGGGGGCAGGGGAGACCCAGTACTTC.

The CDR3 DNA follows: TGCGCCAGCAGCCAACTTCCAGGAGGGGAGACCCAGTACTTC. Its translation: CASSQLPGGETQYF. This chain uses TRBV4-3 with TRBJ2-5, with a tentative D call TRBD2 (6 bases). Germline assignment: CDR1 LGHNA and CDR2 YSLEER. CDR3 length: 14 amino acids. V was shortened by 2 bases and J by 5 bases, with 12 bases between the two germline ends.

The chain carries TRBV5-8 and TRBJ2-5; D remains unclear. Germline V gene data show CDR1 as SGHTS and CDR2 as YDEGEE. This CDR3 spans 18 amino acids. V lost 0 bases to trimming and J lost 4 bases, with 22 bases between them. The CDR3 spells CASSLAISYTQTVETQYF. For the CDR3, the DNA is TGTGCCAGCAGCTTGGCTATAAGTTATACCCAAACTGTAGAGACCCAGTACTTC.

The rearrangement links TRBV4-1 to TRBJ2-1, with 10 bases lining up with TRBD2. This CDR3 is built from 17 residues. Unmatched junction bases numbered 7, after V lost 0 bases and J lost 5 bases. Germline V lookup: CDR1 MGHRA, CDR2 YSYEKL. CDR3 protein: CASSQDQLAGGHNEQFF. In DNA form, the CDR3 reads TGCGCCAGCAGCCAAGATCAATTAGCGGGAGGCCACAATGAGCAGTTCTTC.

The rearrangement joins TRBV28 to TRBJ2-2; D perhaps matches TRBD2 (6 bases). The V gene's germline CDR1 is MDHEN and CDR2 SYDVKM. This CDR3 contains 19 residues. The V end was cut by 6 bases, the J end by 2 bases, with 25 bases between. The CDR3 nucleotides are TGTGCCAGCAGCCCCTACGGGGCCGCGCGCGGGGAAAACACCGGGGAGCTGTTTTTT. Translating gives CASSPYGAARGENTGELFF.

This clone was picked up one time. V is TRBV9 and J is TRBJ1-1; 11 nucleotides agree with TRBD1. The V segment lost 3 bases and the J segment 8 bases; nucleotides outside the gene matches: 9. Germline CDR1 reads SGDLS; CDR2 reads YYNGEE. This CDR3 has 15 amino acids. The CDR3 is CASSADGQGAREAFF. The CDR3, as DNA: TGTGCCAGCAGCGCCGACGGACAGGGGGCAAGAGAAGCTTTCTTT.

The J gene is TRBJ1-1, the V gene TRBV5-1; TRBD1 is a possible D gene (6 bases). The CDR3 contains 15 residues. CDR1 is SGHRS, CDR2 YFSETQ, per germline. The V end was cut by 5 bases, the J end by 1 base, with 15 bases between. The CDR3 sequence is CASRIGQGPNTEAFF. DNA for the CDR3: TGCGCCAGCAGGATAGGGCAGGGGCCGAACACTGAAGCTTTCTTT.

This clone appeared a single time. V gene TRBV6-5 combines with J gene TRBJ2-1; 8 bases map to TRBD1. This CDR3 is built from 15 residues. V trimming: 6 bases; J trimming: 4 bases; junction bases outside the gene matches: 8. CDR1 is MNHEY, CDR2 SVGAGI, per germline. CDR3 residues: CASRRTGLMYNEQFF. The CDR3 DNA is TGTGCCAGCAGACGGACAGGGTTAATGTACAATGAGCAGTTCTTC.

The chain carries TRBV27 and TRBJ1-5; 8 nucleotides match TRBD1. CDR1 is MNHEY and CDR2 is SMNVEV in the germline V gene (reference sequence). Unmatched junction bases numbered 8, after V lost 6 bases and J lost 1 base. The CDR3 is 16 amino acids. CDR3 region: CASRVGTGVSNQPQHF. CDR3 coding DNA: TGTGCCAGCAGGGTAGGGACAGGTGTAAGCAATCAGCCCCAGCATTTT.

CDR3: CASSQVSARETQYF. The CDR3 nucleotides read TGTGCCAGCAGCCAAGTGTCAGCGAGAGAGACCCAGTACTTC. This rearrangement joins TRBV4-2 to TRBJ2-5; D gene ambiguous. V shed 1 base and J shed 4 bases, with 10 bases lying between them. The CDR3 is 14 amino acids. Germline V CDR1 and CDR2: LGHNA, YNFKEQ.